This TCR beta chain was recovered during a study of T-cell reconstitution after alpha-beta-depleted transplantation in children. Unique molecular identifiers were built into the TCRbeta library. TCRdb independently ran MiXCR on the PCR reads; one entry per CDR3 protein. This sample has some 490,000 distinct CDR3 sequences; around 12% occur once, and the top ten carry approximately 5.4%. In its sample, this clonotype was seen a few times. V shed 0 bases and J 6 bases; nucleotides not matched to a gene: 13. Germline V gives CDR1 LGHNA, CDR2 YSLEER. The CDR3 extends over 19 amino acids. This rearrangement joins TRBV4-3 to TRBJ2-2; 10 bases fit TRBD2. This specimen consisted of PBMCs from the stem cell graft donor, obtained from the stem cell graft. The sequence was collected from a human donor who donated a stem cell graft to a child with combined immunodeficiency. DNA for the CDR3: TGCGCCAGCAGCCAAGATTATATTGGGCTAGCGGGAGCCCCCGGGGAGCTGTTTTTT. Translating it yields CASSQDYIGLAGAPGELFF.